The 18 T cell receptor beta chains below all came from one sample that was sequenced in a study of T cell responses to AZD1222 COVID-19 vaccine. This table comes from immunoSEQ multiplex PCR, and its TCRdb copy is limited to in-frame clones, with some not included. The sample includes fewer than 150,000 clones, 75% to 90% of them seen just once. The sequencing used peripheral blood, collected 28 days after the second AZD1222 dose. Every receptor here comes from an adult who received the AZD1222 COVID-19 vaccine.

The gene calls are TRBV30 and TRBJ1-1; the match to TRBD1 covers 7 bases. This CDR3 comprises 13 residues. CDR1 is GTSNPN and CDR2 is SVGIG in the germline V gene (reference sequence). V lost 4 bases, J lost 4 bases, and 6 bases stayed unmatched. This chain's CDR3 is CAWNWAGGTEAFF. The CDR3 DNA follows: TGTGCCTGGAACTGGGCAGGGGGCACTGAAGCTTTCTTT.

V is TRBV28 and J is TRBJ2-7, with 10 positions matching TRBD2. The V gene end was trimmed by 6 bases and the J gene end by 2 bases; junction bases not matched to a gene: 4. Germline values: CDR1 MDHEN, CDR2 SYDVKM. The CDR3 spans 14 residues. The CDR3 DNA sequence: TGTGCCAGCAGGCCTAGCGGGAGCACCTACGAGCAGTACTTC. Translated, it gives CASRPSGSTYEQYF. Supplemented by reference TRBV28 and TRBJ2-7, the full variable domain reads DVKVTQSSRYLVKRTGEKVFLECVQDMDHENMFWYRQDPGLGLRLIYFSYDVKMKEKGDIPEGYSVSREKKERFSLILESASTNQTSMYLCASRPSGSTYEQYFGPGTRLTVT.

V usage is TRBV3-1 (or the pseudogene TRBV3-2) and J usage is TRBJ2-7; D might be TRBD2 (5 bases). Germline CDR1 LGHDT, CDR2 YNNKEL (reference sequence). V shed 3 bases and J shed 3 bases, with 9 bases lying between them. This CDR3 has 13 residues. CDR3 nucleotides: TGTGCCAGCAGCCAGGCTACTAGCTACGAGCAGTACTTC. It encodes CASSQATSYEQYF.

V and J are TRBV7-9 and TRBJ1-1, with 9 bases that match TRBD1. The germline V gene encodes CDR1 SEHNR and CDR2 FQNEAQ (reference sequence). There are 13 residues in the CDR3. Germline trimming cut 6 bases from V and 4 bases from J; bases unmatched to any gene: 3. As DNA, the CDR3 is TGTGCCAGCAGACAGGGGGCTGGCACTGAAGCTTTCTTT. Its protein product is CASRQGAGTEAFF.

J is TRBJ1-1 and V is TRBV27; 12 bases fit TRBD1. V shed 4 bases, J shed 2 bases, and the junction held 11 bases outside the gene matches. The CDR3 loop spans 18 amino acids. Germline V lookup: CDR1 MNHEY, CDR2 SMNVEV (reference sequence). CDR3 nucleotide sequence: TGTGCCAGCAGTTATGGGACAGGGGGCGCGGTTAGTAACACTGAAGCTTTCTTT. This gives the protein CASSYGTGGAVSNTEAFF.

The chain combines TRBV5-5 with TRBJ1-1, with 8 bases identical to TRBD1. Losses at the gene ends were 0 bases for V and 5 bases for J; bases not matched to a gene: 9. CDR1 and CDR2 from the germline V gene are SGHKS and YYEKEE (reference sequence). This CDR3 has 16 amino acids. The CDR3 DNA reads as TGTGCCAGCAGCTTGGGGGGTGGACAGGGTTTTACTGAAGCTTTCTTT. It is translated as CASSLGGGQGFTEAFF.

The V call is TRBV28, the J call TRBJ1-4, with D possibly being TRBD1 (6 bases). This CDR3 is built from 14 residues. CDR1 is MDHEN and CDR2 is SYDVKM in the germline V gene. V lost 7 bases and J lost 2, with 11 bases in between. CDR3 bases: TGTGCCAGCACCCACAGGGCGACTAATGAAAAACTGTTTTTT. The encoded protein is CASTHRATNEKLFF.

This chain joins TRBV11-2 and TRBJ2-5; 9 nucleotides align to TRBD2. The J segment lost 5 bases and the V segment lost 4 bases, leaving 14 bases of the junction unmatched. The CDR3 runs 17 residues. The V gene's germline CDR1 is SGHAT and CDR2 FQNNGV. The CDR3 sequence: CASSSAFLAGEGETQYF. The CDR3, as DNA: TGTGCCAGCAGCTCGGCTTTCTTAGCGGGGGAGGGTGAGACCCAGTACTTC.

The gene calls are TRBV2 and TRBJ2-3; perhaps TRBD1 as D (6 bases). This CDR3 contains 15 residues. Germline assignment: CDR1 SNHLY and CDR2 FYNNEI. Trimming took 6 bases from V and 1 from J, leaving 14 bases between them. The CDR3 loop is CASRADRSRTDTQYF. CDR3 nucleotides: TGTGCCAGCAGAGCAGACAGGTCCCGCACAGATACGCAGTATTTT. Looking up the rest from reference TRBV2 and TRBJ2-3 gives the full variable domain: EPEVTQTPSHQVTQMGQEVILRCVPISNHLYFYWYRQILGQKVEFLVSFYNNEISEKSEIFDDQFSVERPDGSNFTLKIRSTKLEDSAMYFCASRADRSRTDTQYFGPGTRLTVL.

The rearrangement uses TRBV7-9 and TRBJ1-1; D not resolved. This CDR3 is built from 14 residues. Germline V lookup: CDR1 SEHNR, CDR2 FQNEAQ (reference sequence). Trimming pared 6 bases from V and 4 bases from J, leaving 15 bases between. The CDR3 nucleotides read TGTGCCAGCAGGCACCCCCGGAGAAGCACTGAAGCTTTCTTT. Residues: CASRHPRRSTEAFF. Full variable domain (remainder filled in from reference TRBV7-9 and TRBJ1-1): DTGVSQNPRHKITKRGQNVTFRCDPISEHNRLYWYRQTLGQGPEFLTYFQNEAQLEKSRLLSDRFSAERPKGSFSTLEIQRTEQGDSAMYLCASRHPRRSTEAFFGQGTRLTVV.

This sequence joins TRBV5-1 and TRBJ1-5; TRBD1 might be the D (5 bases). This CDR3 contains 14 residues. Looked up from germline, CDR1 is SGHRS and CDR2 is YFSETQ. V lost 0 bases and J 9 bases, leaving 13 bases between the germline ends. CDR3 nucleotides: TGCGCCAGCAGCTTGGTCCCAGGCGGGGGGCCCCAGCATTTT. Translation: CASSLVPGGGPQHF. The full variable domain, completed using reference TRBV5-1 and TRBJ1-5, is KAGVTQTPRYLIKTRGQQVTLSCSPISGHRSVSWYQQTPGQGLQFLFEYFSETQRNKGNFPGRFSGRQFSNSRSEMNVSTLELGDSALYLCASSLVPGGGPQHFGDGTRLSIL.

This clone was detected once. This chain connects TRBV28 to TRBJ1-6; 8 bases align to TRBD1. Losses at the gene ends were 4 bases for V and 7 bases for J; bases not matched to a gene: 6. CDR3 length: 15 residues. CDR1 and CDR2 from the germline V gene are MDHEN and SYDVKM. CDR3 loop: CASSSPQGGNSPLHF. The DNA for the CDR3 is TGTGCCAGCAGTTCCCCACAGGGGGGGAATTCACCCCTCCACTTT.

CDR3 protein: CASSFSDRGLFEQYF. In DNA form, the CDR3 reads TGTGCCAGCAGCTTTAGTGACAGGGGGCTATTCGAGCAGTACTTC. This chain connects TRBV7-8 to TRBJ2-7, with TRBD1 identical over 10 bases. The CDR3 contains 15 residues. J lost 6 bases, V lost 3 bases, and 8 bases had no gene match. Per germline, CDR1 SGHVS and CDR2 FQNEAQ.

The chain combines TRBV4-1 with TRBJ2-3; TRBD1 matches at 7 bases. CDR3 size: 15 residues. V was pared by 1 base and J by 5 bases, with 6 bases of the junction left unmatched. CDR1 is MGHRA and CDR2 is YSYEKL in the germline V gene. CDR3 bases: TGCGCCAGCAGCCAAGCCAGGGGGTATGAAGATACGCAGTATTTT. Its translation is CASSQARGYEDTQYF.

The genes are TRBV10-3 and TRBJ1-5; TRBD1 aligns across 11 bases. J was trimmed by 7 bases and V by 6 bases; bases with no gene match: 2. Per germline, CDR1 ENHRY and CDR2 SYGVKD. CDR3 length: 13 amino acids. CDR3 sequence reads: CAISGTGGQPQHF. CDR3 coding DNA: TGTGCCATCAGCGGGACAGGGGGACAGCCCCAGCATTTT.

The chain has TRBV6-5 and TRBJ1-5; 7 bases line up with TRBD1. Germline V gene sequence: CDR1 MNHEY, CDR2 SVGAGI. The V and J ends lost 6 bases and 7 bases, in that order; junction bases with no gene match: 6. CDR3 length: 13 residues. CDR3 in amino acids: CASSGTVGQPQHF. Written as DNA, the CDR3 is TGTGCCAGCAGCGGGACAGTCGGACAGCCCCAGCATTTT.

This clone is a singleton in its sample. The J gene is TRBJ2-1, the V gene TRBV6-2 or TRBV6-3; 15 bases match TRBD2. The CDR3 length is 16 residues. V dropped 4 bases and J dropped 10; count of bases not matched to a gene: 8. Germline-derived CDR1 and CDR2 are MNHEY and SVGEGT. The CDR3 DNA sequence: TGTGCCAGCAGTTTCCCCCCGGGACTAGCGGGGGGCGAGCAGTTCTTC. Translated, it gives CASSFPPGLAGGEQFF.

The chain joins TRBV10-3 to TRBJ2-1; D unresolved. V lost 2 bases to trimming and J lost 4 bases, with 6 bases between them. The CDR3 totals 13 residues. CDR1 and CDR2 from the germline V gene are ENHRY and SYGVKD. The CDR3 DNA follows: TGTGCCATCAGTGAGGGGCGTTACAATGAGCAGTTCTTC. It translates to CAISEGRYNEQFF.